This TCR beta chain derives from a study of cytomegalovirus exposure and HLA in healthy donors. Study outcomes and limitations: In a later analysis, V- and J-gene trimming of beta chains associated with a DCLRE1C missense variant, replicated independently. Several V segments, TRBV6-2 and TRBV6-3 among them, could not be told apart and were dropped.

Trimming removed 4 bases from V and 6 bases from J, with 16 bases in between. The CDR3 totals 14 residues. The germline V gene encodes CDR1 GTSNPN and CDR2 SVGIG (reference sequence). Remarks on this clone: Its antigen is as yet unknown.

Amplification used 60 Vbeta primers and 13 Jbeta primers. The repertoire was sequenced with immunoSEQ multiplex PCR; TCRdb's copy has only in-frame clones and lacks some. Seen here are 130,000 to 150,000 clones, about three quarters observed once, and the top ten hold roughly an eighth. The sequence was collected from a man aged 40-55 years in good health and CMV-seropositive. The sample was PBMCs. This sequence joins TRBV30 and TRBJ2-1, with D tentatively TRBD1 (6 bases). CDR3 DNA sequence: TGTGCCTGGAACGTCGGGACACGGCTCAATGAGCAGTTCTTC. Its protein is CAWNVGTRLNEQFF.